Listed below are T cell receptor beta chains from one sample, sequenced in a study of blood T cell repertoires in COVID-19. The data were produced by immunoSEQ multiplex PCR, yet TCRdb's version contains in-frame clones alone and is incomplete. The sample consists of just over 70,000 clones, roughly 77% of them appearing once. Material for sequencing was peripheral blood. These receptors were collected from a woman aged 70 to 79 with acute or convalescent COVID-19. The CDR3 runs from the conserved cysteine through the conserved F or W. D genes are given only for firm matches. Expanded clones are given a class, and other clones once, few, many or no size at all.

d_gene	abundance	j_gene	v_gene	CDR3nt	CDR3aa
TRBD1	NA	TRBJ2-7	TRBV11-1	TGTGCCAGCAGCCTACTAGGGGGCGTAAGCTCCTACGAGCAGTACTTC	CASSLLGGVSSYEQYF
NA	NA	TRBJ1-1	TRBV28	TGTGCCAGCAGTCTAACCCTGAACACTGAAGCTTTCTTT	CASSLTLNTEAFF
NA	NA	TRBJ1-5	TRBV19	TGTGCCAGTAGTACACTAAATCTACCCCAGCATTTT	CASSTLNLPQHF
NA	NA	TRBJ2-1	TRBV7-9	TGTGCCAGCAGCTTCCTCGGCTCCTACAATGAGCAGTTCTTC	CASSFLGSYNEQFF
NA	once	TRBJ1-2	TRBV7-2	TGTGCCAGCAGCTCCCGCCCCTCTAATGACTATGGCTACACCTTC	CASSSRPSNDYGYTF
NA	NA	TRBJ1-2	TRBV5-1	TGCGCCAGCAGCTTGGGACCCGAACGGGATGGCTACACCTTC	CASSLGPERDGYTF
NA	NA	TRBJ2-5	TRBV7-8	TGTGCCAGCAGCCGAGGACTAACAGAGACCCAGTACTTC	CASSRGLTETQYF
NA	NA	TRBJ2-1	TRBV11-3	TGTGCCAGCAGCTCCAGTCGGCGGGATAATGAGCAGTTCTTC	CASSSSRRDNEQFF
NA	once	TRBJ2-1	TRBV5-4	TGTGCCAGCAGCTTGCCTCTAGAGACCTACAATGAGCAGTTCTTC	CASSLPLETYNEQFF
NA	NA	TRBJ1-1	TRBV9	TGTGCCAGCAGCCCGGGGGTGAACACTGAAGCTTTCTTT	CASSPGVNTEAFF